The rows below give T cell receptor beta chains drawn from one sample of a study of T and B cells in COVID-19 patients. Each CDR3 protein gets one entry after TCRdb re-called the multiplex PCR reads with MiXCR. The sample holds approximately 1,200 distinct CDR3 sequences, around a fifth seen once. The sequenced material came from blood. The receptor set was obtained from a human donor with active COVID-19. Each CDR3 is given with its conserved first and last residue. The D gene is left open where the match is weak. Clone size is stated in some rows and not others, as once, few, many or a class when expanded.

V	size	D	J	CDR3	DNA
TRBV27	medium-sized	TRBD1	TRBJ1-5	CASSLLQGNQPQHF	TGTGCCAGCAGCCTCCTACAGGGGAATCAGCCCCAGCATTTT
TRBV6-2/TRBV6-3	medium-sized	TRBD1	TRBJ1-4	CASSYGGTGNEKLFF	TGTGCCAGCAGTTACGGCGGGACAGGAAATGAAAAACTGTTTTTT
TRBV5-8	-	-	TRBJ2-7	CASSLLDGSYEQYF	TGTGCCAGCAGCTTGTTGGACGGATCCTACGAGCAGTACTTC
TRBV7-2	medium-sized	-	TRBJ2-3	CASSLLRRGGTDTQYF	TGTGCCAGCAGCTTACTTCGCAGGGGAGGCACAGATACGCAGTATTTT
TRBV6-6	medium-sized	TRBD1	TRBJ1-1	CASSYSDRANTEAFF	TGTGCCAGCAGTTACTCCGACAGGGCGAACACTGAAGCTTTCTTT
TRBV29-1	large	-	TRBJ1-2	CSVPLLAAGTNGYTF	TGCAGCGTTCCCCTTCTCGCGGCCGGGACAAACGGCTACACCTTC
TRBV5-1	few	-	TRBJ1-1	CASSPPEDRMNTEAFF	TGCGCCAGCAGCCCGCCGGAGGATAGGATGAACACTGAAGCTTTCTTT
TRBV7-9	-	-	TRBJ2-5	CASSLDQETQYF	TGTGCCAGCAGCTTAGACCAAGAGACCCAGTACTTC
TRBV7-2	medium-sized	TRBD2	TRBJ2-7	CASSRQAGGSYEQYF	TGTGCCAGCAGCAGGCAGGCGGGAGGTTCCTACGAGCAGTACTTC
TRBV10-3	medium-sized	-	TRBJ2-2	CAIRPGLRNTGELFF	TGTGCCATCAGACCGGGACTCCGGAACACCGGGGAGCTGTTTTTT
TRBV5-1	few	-	TRBJ2-2	CASSLENTRVTGELFF	TGCGCCAGCAGCTTGGAAAATACCAGGGTTACCGGGGAGCTGTTTTTT
TRBV11-1	large	-	TRBJ2-3	CASSLFAEPVGQYF	TGTGCCAGCAGCTTATTTGCGGAACCCGTGGGGCAGTATTTT
TRBV11-2	medium-sized	TRBD2	TRBJ2-7	CASSAFRREYSFEQYF	TGTGCCAGCAGCGCCTTTAGGCGGGAGTATTCTTTTGAGCAGTACTTC
TRBV20-1	few	TRBD1	TRBJ1-2	CSAFGQGGGANYGYTF	TGCAGTGCTTTCGGACAGGGCGGGGGCGCTAACTATGGCTACACCTTC
TRBV19	-	-	TRBJ2-3	CASTVAGRTDTQYF	TGTGCCAGTACTGTGGCGGGCCGGACAGATACGCAGTATTTT
TRBV6-5	once	TRBD2	TRBJ2-2	CASGGSPTGELFF	TGTGCCAGTGGCGGGAGTCCCACCGGGGAGCTGTTTTTT
TRBV19	-	TRBD1	TRBJ2-5	CASTPPDRAEETQYF	TGTGCCAGTACCCCCCCGGACAGGGCGGAAGAGACCCAGTACTTC
TRBV20-1	few	-	TRBJ1-5	CSARKGVQPQHF	TGCAGTGCTAGGAAGGGAGTCCAGCCCCAGCATTTT
TRBV27	large	TRBD2	TRBJ2-2	CASSRWGEGRGELFF	TGTGCCAGCAGTCGATGGGGGGAGGGCCGAGGGGAGCTGTTTTTT
TRBV7-2	medium-sized	-	TRBJ1-5	CASSYGGTGQPQHF	TGTGCCAGCAGCTATGGGGGGACGGGACAGCCCCAGCATTTT
TRBV29-1	-	-	TRBJ2-7	CSVILASDEQYF	TGCAGCGTCATTCTAGCAAGCGACGAGCAGTACTTC
TRBV12-3/TRBV12-4	few	-	TRBJ1-1	CASSLASRANTEAFF	TGTGCCAGCAGTTTAGCTTCAAGGGCCAACACTGAAGCTTTCTTT
TRBV7-2	few	TRBD1	TRBJ2-7	CASSPGTGDYEQYF	TGTGCCAGCAGCCCCGGGACAGGGGACTACGAGCAGTACTTC
TRBV7-9	medium-sized	-	TRBJ2-1	CASSLISWGSYNEQFF	TGTGCCAGCAGCTTAATCTCGTGGGGGAGCTACAATGAGCAGTTCTTC
TRBV19	large	TRBD1	TRBJ1-1	CASRTGGLNTEAFF	TGTGCCAGTAGAACAGGGGGCCTGAACACTGAAGCTTTCTTT
TRBV19	once	TRBD1	TRBJ2-7	CAISRRDSAEEQYF	TGCGCCATCAGCCGCCGGGACAGTGCTGAGGAGCAGTACTTC
TRBV24-1	medium-sized	TRBD2	TRBJ2-3	CATSDPGLAGEDTQYF	TGTGCCACCAGTGACCCGGGACTAGCGGGAGAAGATACGCAGTATTTT
TRBV12-3/TRBV12-4	medium-sized	-	TRBJ1-3	CASKIRKAGNTIYF	TGTGCCAGCAAAATTAGGAAGGCTGGAAACACCATATATTTT
TRBV5-6	medium-sized	TRBD1	TRBJ1-4	CASSSPTGGQEKLFF	TGTGCCAGCAGCTCACCGACAGGGGGCCAGGAAAAACTGTTTTTT
TRBV18	medium-sized	-	TRBJ2-7	CASSPFSRGYEQYF	TGTGCCAGCTCACCCTTTAGTCGAGGCTACGAGCAGTACTTC
TRBV5-1	once	-	TRBJ1-1	CARSLGLSTEAFF	TGTGCCAGAAGCTTGGGCTTGAGCACTGAAGCTTTCTTT
TRBV24-1	-	-	TRBJ1-5	CATSDFENSNQPQHF	TGTGCCACCAGTGATTTTGAAAATAGCAATCAGCCCCAGCATTTT
TRBV6-2/TRBV6-3	-	-	TRBJ1-5	CASSLMSGSGNQPQHF	TGTGCCAGCAGCCTGATGTCAGGCTCGGGCAATCAGCCCCAGCATTTT
TRBV20-1	medium-sized	-	TRBJ2-7	CSADSTGNEQYF	TGCAGTGCTGACTCAACAGGGAACGAGCAGTACTTC
TRBV6-5	large	-	TRBJ2-1	CASSYYAASYNEQFF	TGTGCCAGCAGTTACTATGCGGCGAGCTACAATGAGCAGTTCTTC
TRBV19	-	TRBD1	TRBJ2-7	CASSMVPGQGVAQYF	TGTGCCAGTAGTATGGTCCCGGGACAGGGGGTTGCGCAGTACTTC
TRBV7-9	medium-sized	-	TRBJ1-1	CASSFPTGVREAFF	TGTGCCAGCAGCTTTCCGACGGGGGTGAGGGAAGCTTTCTTT
TRBV6-2/TRBV6-3	large	TRBD2	TRBJ2-1	CASSVAGEAYNEQFF	TGTGCCAGCAGTGTAGCGGGAGAGGCCTACAATGAGCAGTTCTTC
TRBV11-2	-	-	TRBJ1-1	CASSPQTEAFF	TGTGCCAGCAGCCCCCAAACTGAAGCTTTCTTT
TRBV6-5	medium-sized	-	TRBJ1-3	CASSPPWGLLSGNTIYF	TGTGCCAGCAGCCCGCCTTGGGGCCTACTCTCTGGAAACACCATATATTTT
TRBV11-2	few	-	TRBJ1-2	CASSPLAGEVGYTF	TGTGCCAGCAGCCCTCTGGCAGGGGAGGTTGGCTACACCTTC
TRBV6-4	medium-sized	-	TRBJ1-3	CASSYSGNTIYF	TGTGCCAGCAGTTACTCTGGAAACACCATATATTTT
TRBV20-1	-	-	TRBJ2-7	CSARGQGTERSIF	TGCAGTGCTAGAGGGCAGGGAACAGAGCGATCTATCTTC
TRBV7-2	medium-sized	-	TRBJ2-1	CASSILPRVGGEQFF	TGTGCCAGCAGCATTCTGCCTAGAGTCGGGGGTGAGCAGTTCTTC
TRBV27	large	-	TRBJ2-7	CASSGTGGVGEQYF	TGTGCCAGCAGTGGGACGGGGGGCGTTGGCGAGCAGTACTTC
TRBV7-2	medium-sized	-	TRBJ2-1	CASSLEGSNEQFF	TGTGCCAGCAGCTTAGAGGGCAGCAATGAGCAGTTCTTC
TRBV30	large	-	TRBJ1-3	CAWSVNREDTIYF	TGTGCCTGGAGTGTTAATCGGGAAGACACCATATATTTT
TRBV28	-	TRBD1	TRBJ2-7	CASRRDSRSEQYF	TGTGCCAGCCGACGGGACAGCCGTAGCGAGCAGTACTTC
TRBV6-4	medium-sized	TRBD1	TRBJ2-7	CANTRDRENEQYF	TGTGCCAACACCCGGGACAGGGAGAACGAGCAGTACTTC
TRBV6-2/TRBV6-3	medium-sized	-	TRBJ2-7	CASINYNLGGVYEQYF	TGTGCCAGCATCAACTACAATCTAGGGGGGGTCTACGAGCAGTACTTC
TRBV11-2	medium-sized	-	TRBJ2-7	CASSDPLGGYEQYF	TGTGCCAGCAGCGACCCGCTGGGGGGATACGAGCAGTACTTC
TRBV30	-	TRBD2	TRBJ2-2	CAWEGIAGGRTGELFF	TGTGCCTGGGAAGGGATAGCGGGAGGGCGAACCGGGGAGCTGTTTTTT
TRBV15	large	TRBD1	TRBJ1-5	CATSWGQGNQPQHF	TGTGCCACCAGCTGGGGACAGGGAAATCAGCCCCAGCATTTT
TRBV20-1	few	-	TRBJ2-1	CSASLSGSSYNEQFF	TGCAGTGCTAGTCTTAGCGGAAGCTCCTACAATGAGCAGTTCTTC
TRBV24-1	-	TRBD1	TRBJ1-2	CATKGAGANYVYTF	TGTGCCACCAAGGGGGCCGGGGCTAACTATGTCTACACCTTC
TRBV19	large	-	TRBJ1-6	CASSMPGWNSPLHF	TGTGCCAGTAGTATGCCAGGGTGGAATTCACCCCTCCACTTT
TRBV20-1	few	TRBD2	TRBJ2-3	CSASPTSGNTDTQYF	TGCAGTGCTAGTCCTACTAGCGGGAACACAGATACGCAGTATTTT
TRBV12-5	-	-	TRBJ2-2	CASGLVWEKGTGELFF	TGTGCTAGTGGTTTGGTGTGGGAGAAGGGAACCGGGGAGCTGTTTTTT